This T cell receptor (beta chain) is from a study of spatial heterogeneity in lung cancer. This sample's time point: sample taken at primary tumor resection. In each case, whole RNA from tumor, nontumor lung or frozen PBMC was sequenced unsorted. This clonotype has ten or more counts. TCRdb analysed the 5' RACE reads with MiXCR anew, one entry per CDR3 protein. The sample includes tens of thousands of distinct CDR3 sequences, about 9.4% seen only once; the top ten take about 7.1%. Germline CDR1 and CDR2: DFQATT and SNEGSKA (reference sequence). This CDR3 region has 13 residues. V lost 3 bases and J 2 bases, leaving 11 bases between the germline ends.

The source material was PBMCs, sampled at surgery. The chain is built from TRBV20-1 and TRBJ2-7; D is perhaps TRBD1 or TRBD2 (6 bases each). This TCR was recovered from a male donor with early-stage non-small cell lung cancer. The CDR3 sequence is CSARPRGAYEQYF. CDR3 DNA: TGCAGTGCTAGGCCGAGGGGGGCCTACGAGCAGTACTTC.